A single T cell receptor (beta chain) is shown here with its context. As yet, its antigen is unknown. Sequenced by immunoSEQ multiplex PCR; TCRdb stores in-frame clones only, minus some. The sample records fewer than 150,000 clones, about 93% being singletons. These data come from a study of T cell responses to AZD1222 COVID-19 vaccine. Background on the study: Second doses that came at about 4 or about 12 weeks were put together.

Study-wide results and limits: Spike-specific TCR breadth and depth grew following two AZD1222 doses.

Deletions cut 5 bases from V and 1 base from J, with 11 bases between. The CDR3 totals 15 residues. CDR1 MRHNA and CDR2 SNTAGT come from the germline V gene. The sequence was obtained from an adult in good health. Sequenced material: peripheral blood, taken on day 0 of AZD1222 vaccination. The genes are TRBV6-4 and TRBJ2-2, with D perhaps given as TRBD1 or TRBD2 (5 bases each). The CDR3 sequence: CASSPGPENTGELFF. The CDR3 nucleotides read TGTGCCAGCAGTCCGGGACCCGAGAACACCGGGGAGCTGTTTTTT.